The 19 T cell receptor beta chains below were found in one sample sequenced in a study of long-term antiretroviral therapy in people with HIV. At survey level, the immunoSEQ assay was run in its v3.0 version. Measured with immunoSEQ multiplex PCR; TCRdb has only the in-frame clones, and not every one. The table includes tens of thousands of clones, over 75% detected once. The sequencing used unsorted PBMCs, collected 0.6 years after starting antiretroviral therapy. Source of these receptors: a man aged 60 to 75 with HIV.

The chain employs TRBV19 and TRBJ1-4; weak D call: TRBD1 (6 bases). CDR3 size: 15 residues. V lost 4 bases to trimming and J lost 3 bases, with 12 bases between them. Germline V CDR1 and CDR2: LNHDA, SQIVND (reference sequence). The CDR3 spells CASSTGHAANEKLFF. CDR3 coding DNA: TGTGCCAGTAGTACGGGACACGCAGCTAATGAAAAACTGTTTTTT.

The chain is built from TRBV28 and TRBJ2-1, with 8 nucleotides matching TRBD1. CDR1 is MDHEN, CDR2 SYDVKM, per germline. This CDR3 contains 15 residues. V gave up 6 bases and J gave up 3 bases; unmatched junction bases: 7. CDR3 coding DNA: TGTGCCAGCAGCTGGGACAGGAGACTCTACAATGAGCAGTTCTTC. This sequence encodes CASSWDRRLYNEQFF.

This chain uses TRBV7-9 with TRBJ2-1; a possible D gene is TRBD2 (5 bases). Germline V gene sequence: CDR1 SEHNR, CDR2 FQNEAQ (reference sequence). This CDR3 comprises 15 residues. Deletions cut 2 bases from V and 0 bases from J, with 8 bases between. CDR3 coding DNA: TGTGCCAGCAGCTTATACCGGGACTCCTACAATGAGCAGTTCTTC. It specifies CASSLYRDSYNEQFF.

This clone has just a few counts. The V and J genes are TRBV4-1 and TRBJ1-5; 7 bases match TRBD1. From germline, CDR1 is MGHRA and CDR2 YSYEKL. V gave up 1 base and J gave up 2 bases; unmatched junction bases: 5. The CDR3 totals 16 residues. The CDR3 reads CASSQGAGGRNQPQHF. The CDR3 DNA is TGCGCCAGCAGCCAAGGGGCAGGGGGGCGCAATCAGCCCCAGCATTTT.

This chain uses TRBV30 with TRBJ1-6, with a weak D call TRBD1 (5 bases). This CDR3 comprises 16 residues. Germline V CDR1 and CDR2: GTSNPN, SVGIG (reference sequence). V gave up 3 bases and J gave up 10 bases, with 22 bases separating them. The CDR3 is CAWSSTSQWRGSPLHF. The CDR3 DNA reads TGTGCCTGGAGCTCTACCTCGCAGTGGAGGGGCTCACCCCTCCACTTT.

This chain links TRBV9 with TRBJ2-3; 9 positions agree with TRBD2. V lost 0 bases, J lost 2 bases, and 4 bases stayed unmatched. Germline V gene sequence: CDR1 SGDLS, CDR2 YYNGEE. The CDR3 runs to 16 residues. The CDR3 is CASSVVSGSATDTQYF. The CDR3 DNA reads as TGTGCCAGCAGCGTAGTTAGCGGGAGTGCCACAGATACGCAGTATTTT. Drawing the rest from reference TRBV9 and TRBJ2-3, the complete variable domain is DSGVTQTPKHLITATGQRVTLRCSPRSGDLSVYWYQQSLDQGLQFLIQYYNGEERAKGNILERFSAQQFPDLHSELNLSSLELGDSALYFCASSVVSGSATDTQYFGPGTRLTVL.

The J gene is TRBJ1-1, the V gene TRBV19; D perhaps matches TRBD1 (5 bases). V was cut by 7 bases and J by 1 base, with 13 bases left in between. The CDR3 is made up of 14 amino acids. Germline V gene lookup returns CDR1 LNHDA and CDR2 SQIVND (reference sequence). Written as DNA, the CDR3 is TGTGCCAGTACCGGACAAGCTGCGAACACTGAAGCTTTCTTT. Protein product: CASTGQAANTEAFF.

The J gene is TRBJ1-2, the V gene TRBV4-3; no firm D call. The V end lost 0 bases, the J end lost 2 bases, and 7 bases lay between the germline ends. This CDR3 contains 14 residues. CDR1 LGHNA and CDR2 YSLEER come from the germline V gene. CDR3 sequence reads: CASSQDARNYGYTF. The CDR3 coding sequence is TGCGCCAGCAGCCAAGATGCCAGAAACTATGGCTACACCTTC.

The CDR3 reads CTSSQNPRDQGNQPQHF. Here the CDR3 DNA reads TGCACCAGCAGCCAAAATCCGAGGGACCAGGGCAATCAGCCCCAGCATTTT. The chain couples TRBV1 to TRBJ1-5. TRBV1 is deemed a pseudogene. The CDR3 has 17 residues.

The chain combines TRBV7-3 with TRBJ2-3; possibly TRBD2 for D (5 bases). CDR1 is SGHTA, CDR2 FQGTGA, per germline. Trimming left V 5 bases short and J 4 bases short, with 16 bases between. The CDR3 loop spans 15 amino acids. CDR3: CASSPSGLSADTQYF. Written as DNA, the CDR3 is TGTGCCAGCAGCCCCTCCGGACTTAGTGCAGATACGCAGTATTTT.

CDR3 sequence reads: CASSSTDRGNTIYF. The CDR3 DNA reads as TGCGCCAGCAGCTCCACTGACAGAGGAAACACCATATATTTT. The chain uses TRBV5-1 and TRBJ1-3; perhaps TRBD1 as D (5 bases). Looked up from germline, CDR1 is SGHRS and CDR2 is YFSETQ. This CDR3 region has 14 residues. Trimming took 3 bases from V and 4 from J, leaving 11 bases between them.

This chain's CDR3 is CASSFALISNQPQHF. The CDR3 DNA is TGTGCCAGCAGTTTTGCACTGATTAGCAATCAGCCCCAGCATTTT. The chain links TRBV28 to TRBJ1-5; D is unclear. This CDR3 region has 15 residues. V was cut by 3 bases and J by 0 bases, with 9 bases left in between. Per germline, CDR1 MDHEN and CDR2 SYDVKM.

The chain uses TRBV5-1 and TRBJ1-1, with 11 bases fitting TRBD1. Germline lookup yields CDR1 SGHRS and CDR2 YFSETQ. The junction had 9 bases not matched to a gene; V was cut back by 4 bases and J by 10 bases. CDR3 length: 14 amino acids. The CDR3 sequence is CASSTGQGARIAFF. The CDR3, as DNA: TGCGCCAGCAGCACCGGACAGGGGGCCAGAATAGCTTTCTTT. Filled out from reference TRBV5-1 and TRBJ1-1, the complete variable domain reads KAGVTQTPRYLIKTRGQQVTLSCSPISGHRSVSWYQQTPGQGLQFLFEYFSETQRNKGNFPGRFSGRQFSNSRSEMNVSTLELGDSALYLCASSTGQGARIAFFGQGTRLTVV.

The gene calls are TRBV18 and TRBJ2-5; maybe TRBD1 (6 bases). CDR1 and CDR2 from the germline V gene are KGHSH and LQKENI. The V end lost 0 bases, the J end lost 5 bases, and 10 bases lay between the germline ends. The CDR3 length is 14 residues. As DNA, the CDR3 is TGTGCCAGCTCACCACCGCAGGGGATGGAGACCCAGTACTTC. This codes for CASSPPQGMETQYF.

This chain connects TRBV5-1 to TRBJ2-3; TRBD2 agrees at 10 bases. The J segment lost 4 bases and the V segment lost 2 bases, leaving 7 bases of the junction unmatched. Germline CDR1 reads SGHRS; CDR2 reads YFSETQ. This CDR3 has 16 amino acids. CDR3 nucleotides: TGCGCCAGCAGCTTAGGATCTAGCGGGGGAGCAGATACGCAGTATTTT. Translated, it gives CASSLGSSGGADTQYF.

This clone was observed a single time. CDR3: CASSLDTPTQWGYTF. As DNA, the CDR3 is TGCGCCAGCAGCTTGGACACCCCAACGCAGTGGGGCTACACCTTC. The V and J genes are TRBV5-1 and TRBJ1-2; the D is unclear. Germline V gene data show CDR1 as SGHRS and CDR2 as YFSETQ. V shed 0 bases and J shed 8 bases, with 17 bases lying between them. The CDR3 length is 15 residues.

The chain uses TRBV18 and TRBJ2-5, with TRBD2 identical over 11 bases. Per the germline V gene, CDR1 is KGHSH and CDR2 is LQKENI. The CDR3 sequence is 14 residues long. Trimming cost V 5 bases and J 1 base; bases outside gene matches: 0. The CDR3 region is CASSGTSGQETQYF. CDR3 nucleotide sequence: TGTGCCAGCTCAGGGACTAGCGGCCAAGAGACCCAGTACTTC. The full variable domain, with the rest looked up from reference TRBV18 and TRBJ2-5, is NAGVMQNPRHLVRRRGQEARLRCSPMKGHSHVYWYRQLPEEGLKFMVYLQKENIIDESGMPKERFSAEFPKEGPSILRIQQVVRGDSAAYFCASSGTSGQETQYFGPGTRLLVL.

This chain connects TRBV28 to TRBJ1-1, with D tentatively TRBD1 (6 bases). CDR1 MDHEN and CDR2 SYDVKM come from the germline V gene. The CDR3 length is 16 residues. V lost 3 bases and J lost 3, with 17 bases in between. The CDR3 coding sequence is TGTGCCAGCAGTTTCTTATTTACTAGGGGGGACACTGAAGCTTTCTTT. It translates to CASSFLFTRGDTEAFF.

This chain joins TRBV30 and TRBJ2-3; 8 bases fit TRBD2. V shed 2 bases and J 7 bases; nucleotides not matched to a gene: 8. CDR1 and CDR2 (germline): GTSNPN, SVGIG (reference sequence). The CDR3 covers 14 residues. The CDR3 sequence is CAWSLAGGLYTQYF. The CDR3 DNA reads as TGTGCCTGGAGTTTGGCGGGGGGTCTATATACGCAGTATTTT.